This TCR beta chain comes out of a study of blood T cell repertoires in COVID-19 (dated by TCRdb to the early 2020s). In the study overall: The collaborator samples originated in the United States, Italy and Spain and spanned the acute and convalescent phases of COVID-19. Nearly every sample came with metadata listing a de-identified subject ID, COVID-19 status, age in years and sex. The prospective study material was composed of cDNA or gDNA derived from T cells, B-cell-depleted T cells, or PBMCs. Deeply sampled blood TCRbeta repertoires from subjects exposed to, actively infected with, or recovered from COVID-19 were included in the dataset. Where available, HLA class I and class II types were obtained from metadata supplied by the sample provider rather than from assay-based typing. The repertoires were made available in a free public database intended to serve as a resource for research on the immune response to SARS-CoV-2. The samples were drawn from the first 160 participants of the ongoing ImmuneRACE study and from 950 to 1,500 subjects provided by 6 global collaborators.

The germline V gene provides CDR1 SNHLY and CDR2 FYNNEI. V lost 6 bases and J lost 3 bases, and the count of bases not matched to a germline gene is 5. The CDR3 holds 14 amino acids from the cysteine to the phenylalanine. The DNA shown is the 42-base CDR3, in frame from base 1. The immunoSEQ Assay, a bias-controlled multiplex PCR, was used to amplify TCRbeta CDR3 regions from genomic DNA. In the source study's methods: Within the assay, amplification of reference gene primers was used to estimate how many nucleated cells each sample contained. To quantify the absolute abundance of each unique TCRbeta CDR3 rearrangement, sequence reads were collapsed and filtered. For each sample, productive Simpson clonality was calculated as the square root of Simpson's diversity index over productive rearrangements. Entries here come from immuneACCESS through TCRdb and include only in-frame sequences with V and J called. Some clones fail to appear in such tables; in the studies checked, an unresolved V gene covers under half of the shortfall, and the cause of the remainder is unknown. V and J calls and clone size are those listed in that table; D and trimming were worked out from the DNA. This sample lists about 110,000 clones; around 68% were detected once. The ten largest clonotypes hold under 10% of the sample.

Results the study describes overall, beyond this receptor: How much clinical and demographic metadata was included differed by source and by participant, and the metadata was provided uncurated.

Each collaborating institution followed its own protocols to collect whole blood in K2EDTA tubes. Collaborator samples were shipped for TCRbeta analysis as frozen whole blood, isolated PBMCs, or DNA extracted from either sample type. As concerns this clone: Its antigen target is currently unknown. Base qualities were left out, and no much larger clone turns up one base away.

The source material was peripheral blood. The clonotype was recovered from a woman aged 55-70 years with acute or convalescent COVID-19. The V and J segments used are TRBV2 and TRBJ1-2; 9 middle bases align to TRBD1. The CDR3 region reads CASRTGGTDYGYTF. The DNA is TGTGCCAGCAGGACAGGGGGGACTGACTATGGCTACACCTTC.